The clone carrying this T cell receptor (beta chain) was found a few times. This sample is part of a study of T cells after somatic rescue of genetic block. The V and J ends lost 5 bases and 7 bases respectively, with 11 bases between them. Germline V gene sequence: CDR1 MNHNS, CDR2 SASEGT. CDR3 size: 13 residues. The table came from immunoSEQ multiplex PCR; TCRdb's copy has only in-frame clones and leaves some out. The repertoire has more than 65,000 clones, approximately 90% of them found once; the top ten carry 2.8%. Specimen: peripheral blood mononuclear cells (PBMCs). The TCR sequence derives from a man younger than 45. The chain has TRBV6-1 and TRBJ2-2; no clear D gene. The CDR3 loop reads CASSTRRVGELFF. The CDR3 DNA reads TGTGCCAGCAGTACCCGTAGGGTCGGGGAGCTGTTTTTT.